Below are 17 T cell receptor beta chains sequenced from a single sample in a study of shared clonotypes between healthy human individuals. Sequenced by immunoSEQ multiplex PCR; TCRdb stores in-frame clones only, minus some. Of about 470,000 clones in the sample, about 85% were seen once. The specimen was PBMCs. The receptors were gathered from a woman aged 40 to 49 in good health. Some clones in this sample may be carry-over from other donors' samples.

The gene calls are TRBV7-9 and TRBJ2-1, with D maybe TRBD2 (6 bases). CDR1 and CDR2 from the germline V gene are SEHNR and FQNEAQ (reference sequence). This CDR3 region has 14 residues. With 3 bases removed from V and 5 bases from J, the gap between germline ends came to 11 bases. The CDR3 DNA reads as TGTGCCAGCAGCTTTACTAGCTCGCACAATGAGCAGTTCTTC. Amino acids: CASSFTSSHNEQFF.

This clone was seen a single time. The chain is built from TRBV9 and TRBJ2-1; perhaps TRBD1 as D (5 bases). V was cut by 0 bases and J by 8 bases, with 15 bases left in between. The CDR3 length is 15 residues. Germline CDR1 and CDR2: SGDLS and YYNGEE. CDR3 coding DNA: TGTGCCAGCAGCGTAGTGGCTAGGGGTGGCGATGAGCAGTTCTTC. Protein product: CASSVVARGGDEQFF.

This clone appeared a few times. The CDR3 protein is CASSPSGRKGEQYF. For the CDR3, the DNA is TGTGCCAGCAGCCCCAGCGGGAGAAAAGGCGAGCAGTACTTC. V is TRBV27 and J is TRBJ2-7, with 8 bases identical to TRBD2. This CDR3 spans 14 amino acids. CDR1 is MNHEY and CDR2 is SMNVEV in the germline V gene (reference sequence). Trimming at V came to 6 bases and at J to 6 bases, leaving 10 bases not matched to a gene.

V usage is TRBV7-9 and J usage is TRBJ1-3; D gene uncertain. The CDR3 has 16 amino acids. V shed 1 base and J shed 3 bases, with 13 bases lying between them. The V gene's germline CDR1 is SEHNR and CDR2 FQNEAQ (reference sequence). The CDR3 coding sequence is TGTGCCAGCAGCTTAGACTCCCCTAATAGTGGAAACACCATATATTTT. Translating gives CASSLDSPNSGNTIYF.

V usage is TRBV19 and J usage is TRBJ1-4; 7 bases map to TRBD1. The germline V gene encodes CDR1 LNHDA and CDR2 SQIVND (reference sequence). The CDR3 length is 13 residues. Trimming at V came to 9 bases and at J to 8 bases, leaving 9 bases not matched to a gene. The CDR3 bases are TGTGCCAGCAGACAGGGTTCGGGAGAAAAACTGTTTTTT. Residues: CASRQGSGEKLFF.

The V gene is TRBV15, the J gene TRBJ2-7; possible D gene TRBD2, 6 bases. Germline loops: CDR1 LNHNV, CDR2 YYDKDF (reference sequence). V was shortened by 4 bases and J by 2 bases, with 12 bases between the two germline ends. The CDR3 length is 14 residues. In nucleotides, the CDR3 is TGTGCCACCAGCAACCCGGAGGGACCCTACGAGCAGTACTTC. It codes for CATSNPEGPYEQYF.

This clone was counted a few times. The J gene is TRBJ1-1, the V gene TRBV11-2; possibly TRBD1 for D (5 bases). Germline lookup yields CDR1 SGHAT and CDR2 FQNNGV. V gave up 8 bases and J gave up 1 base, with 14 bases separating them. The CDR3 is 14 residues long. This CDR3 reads CASPLGEGNTEAFF. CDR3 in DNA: TGTGCCAGCCCTCTGGGGGAGGGGAACACTGAAGCTTTCTTT.

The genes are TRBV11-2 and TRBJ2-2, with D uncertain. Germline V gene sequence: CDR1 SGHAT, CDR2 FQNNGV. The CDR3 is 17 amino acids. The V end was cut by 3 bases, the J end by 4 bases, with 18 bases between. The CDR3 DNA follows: TGTGCCAGCAGCTTCCTCCGTTCTAACCCTCTCACCGGGGAGCTGTTTTTT. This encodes CASSFLRSNPLTGELFF.

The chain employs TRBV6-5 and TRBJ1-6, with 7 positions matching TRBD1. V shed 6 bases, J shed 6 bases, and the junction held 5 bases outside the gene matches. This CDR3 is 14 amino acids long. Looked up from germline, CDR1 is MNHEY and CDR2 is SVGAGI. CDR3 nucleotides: TGTGCCAGCAGAAGGGACAGAACTAATTCACCCCTCCACTTT. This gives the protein CASRRDRTNSPLHF.

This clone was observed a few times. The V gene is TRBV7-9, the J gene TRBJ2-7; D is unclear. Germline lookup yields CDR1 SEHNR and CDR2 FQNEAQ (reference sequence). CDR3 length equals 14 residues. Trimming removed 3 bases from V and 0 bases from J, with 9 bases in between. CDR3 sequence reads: CASSLVASSYEQYF. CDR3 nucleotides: TGTGCCAGCAGCTTGGTCGCTTCCTCCTACGAGCAGTACTTC.

CDR3 residues: CASSLGRAHEKLFF. The CDR3 nucleotides read TGTGCCAGCAGTTTAGGCAGGGCACATGAAAAACTGTTTTTT. The chain recombines TRBV27 with TRBJ1-4, with D tentatively TRBD1 (5 bases). The V gene's germline CDR1 is MNHEY and CDR2 SMNVEV (reference sequence). This CDR3 has 14 amino acids. V lost 2 bases and J 6 bases, leaving 10 bases between the germline ends.

Written as DNA, the CDR3 is TGTGCCAGCAGTCCCCGGCTAGCGGTATACTACGAGCAGTACTTC. Translation: CASSPRLAVYYEQYF. The rearrangement uses TRBV6-1 and TRBJ2-7; 7 positions match TRBD2. Trimming cost V 5 bases and J 3 bases; bases outside gene matches: 10. The CDR3 contains 15 residues. Germline CDR1 and CDR2: MNHNS and SASEGT.

CDR3 nucleotide sequence: TGTGCCAGCAGCCAAGCAACTAGCGGGAGCGAGCAGTACTTC. Translated, it gives CASSQATSGSEQYF. This chain uses TRBV14 with TRBJ2-7; TRBD2 agrees at 11 bases. This CDR3 comprises 14 residues. Unmatched junction bases numbered 2, after V lost 1 base and J lost 6 bases. The germline V gene has CDR1 SGHDN and CDR2 FVKESK.

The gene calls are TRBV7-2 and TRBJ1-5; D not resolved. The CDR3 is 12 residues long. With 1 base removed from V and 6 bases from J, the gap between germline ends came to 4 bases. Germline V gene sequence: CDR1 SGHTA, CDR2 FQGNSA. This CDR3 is CASSLVGQPQHF. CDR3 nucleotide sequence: TGTGCCAGCAGCTTAGTGGGTCAGCCCCAGCATTTT.

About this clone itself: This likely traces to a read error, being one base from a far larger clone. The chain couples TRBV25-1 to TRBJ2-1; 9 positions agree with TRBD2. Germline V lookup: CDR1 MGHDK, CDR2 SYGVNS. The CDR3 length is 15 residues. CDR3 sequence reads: CASSEKGSGSDERFF. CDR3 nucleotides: TGTGCCAGCAGTGAAAAGGGTAGCGGGAGTGATGAGCGGTTCTTC.

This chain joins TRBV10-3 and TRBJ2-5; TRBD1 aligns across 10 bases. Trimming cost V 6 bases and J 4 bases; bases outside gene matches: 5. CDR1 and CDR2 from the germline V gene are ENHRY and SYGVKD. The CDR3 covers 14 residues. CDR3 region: CAIRGQGKGETQYF. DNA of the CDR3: TGTGCCATCAGGGGACAGGGGAAGGGAGAGACCCAGTACTTC.

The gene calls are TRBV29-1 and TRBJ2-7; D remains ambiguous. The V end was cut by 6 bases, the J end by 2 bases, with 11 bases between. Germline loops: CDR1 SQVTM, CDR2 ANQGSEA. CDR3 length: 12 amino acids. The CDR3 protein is CSVSISAYEQYF. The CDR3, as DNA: TGCAGCGTATCCATCTCCGCCTACGAGCAGTACTTC.